This TCR beta chain was captured in a study of shared clonotypes between healthy human individuals (dated by TCRdb to 2019 to 2021). About the full investigation: A couple of women and a few men aged 18 to 49 years were included in the cohort. To estimate repertoire size and how much clonotypes are shared between individuals, the study performed deep sequencing of blood TCR repertoires from roughly five healthy adults. For each donor, CD4 naive and CD4 memory were each given three plates, CD8 naive was given two plates, and CD8 memory was given one plate. Leukapheresis yielded between about 0.85 and 9 billion PBMCs per donor. Libraries were prepared and TCR repertoires were sequenced by different laboratories using diverse techniques, in order to increase sequencing depth and limit assay-specific biases.

Using the deep immunoSEQ assay, TCR CDR3 regions were amplified from genomic DNA by multiplex PCR. Extracted genomic DNA from each cell subset was spread evenly across all wells of several immunoSEQ 96-well plates, with each plate serving as a replicate. Each replicate PCR for sorted subsets received approximately 200 ng genomic DNA, equal to around 32,000 T cell genomes. Purified libraries were measured with a Qubit 3.0 fluorometer, size-checked on a Bioanalyzer 2100, and measured again with the KAPA Library Quantification kit. Each immunoSEQ 96-well plate was sequenced on its own single-read 150-cycle Illumina NextSeq 550 flow cell. As for the original processing: Because the immunoSEQ output included only junctional sequences and no quality scores, the filtering could not be the same as the filtering used for full-length reads. Sequences were annotated with PyIR, a Python wrapper for IgBLAST v1.9, and V/J genes and CDR3 were assigned using IMGT germline references. Reads with weak V/J assignments (E-value above 1e-6), missing CDR3, stop codons, out-of-frame junctions, or ambiguous translated residues were removed. V3J clonotypes were defined by identical inferred V gene, J gene, and CDR3 amino acid sequence. To compute the percentage overlap between repertoires, the number of shared unique clonotypes was divided by the size of the smaller repertoire. Repertoire richness was assessed with RTK rarefaction, the Chao1 estimator, and Recon v2.1 estimates of unobserved clonotypes. For all TCRbeta clonotypes obtained by the gDNA method from several donors, generation probabilities were computed with OLGA. What TCRdb holds here is the immuneACCESS table cut down to in-frame rearrangements. Part of the clones is not present; checked against another copy, under half of the missing clones reflect an unresolved V gene, and the others are unexplained. V and J calls and clone size follow that table, whereas D and trimming were derived from the DNA. The sample includes 400,000 or so clones, with around 96% observed a single time. The ten most abundant clones make up about 0.32% of the sample.

General conclusions and limits of the study: Compared with non-shared clonotypes, the clonotypes found in all four sorted-subset donors had higher generation probabilities. Sampling was restricted to blood, and TCR repertoires in tissue are likely to differ from TCR repertoires in blood. Rarefaction of sorted-subset datasets indicated incomplete sequencing despite the large sequencing depth. The small number of donors limited the genetic and exposure-history diversity represented. Naive subsets generally had larger estimated clonotype richness than memory subsets. Pairwise subsampling indicated that sequencing depth was expected to affect the degree of clonotype sharing among donors. Sharing across a few donors was observed for around 5% of naive CD4, over 3% of naive CD8, 2% to 2.5% of memory CD4, and roughly 0.4% of memory CD8 clonotypes.

Donors were healthy HIV-negative adults with no recently reported acute infections or vaccinations. Every donor was a Caucasian adult residing in Nashville, Tennessee, USA. CD8 memory samples consisted of magnetically selected CD45RO+ cells combined with CCR7-negative CD45RA+ effector memory (TemRA) cells. Blood was collected by leukapheresis, and PBMCs were isolated by Ficoll-Histopaque density gradient centrifugation and then cryopreserved in liquid nitrogen vapor phase. Analytical flow cytometry was used to check the purity and quantity of each magnetically sorted T cell population. Genomic DNA was isolated from every sorted fraction and measured by UV absorbance on a Nanodrop 2000c. With respect to this clone: Its antigen remains unidentified. Base qualities are not at hand, and no much larger clone is one base apart.

V is clipped by 8 bases and J by 0 bases, and the sequence between their germline boundaries is 8 bases long. The CDR3 contains 12 residues, cysteine and phenylalanine counted. Of all the DNA, just the CDR3 is kept, 36 bases in frame from base 1. CDR1 MDHEN and CDR2 SYDVKM are derived from the germline V gene. This sequence uses TRBV28 and TRBJ2-7; the D gene is tentatively TRBD1 or TRBD2, each matching 5 bases. The source of this sequence is a man aged 30 to 45 in good health. The material sequenced was memory CD8+ T cells sorted from blood. The sample's cell subset or site label is to be understood as: CD45RO+ cells pooled with CCR7-negative TemRA cells. The CDR3 protein: CASAGGSYEQYF. The DNA is TGTGCCAGCGCTGGGGGCTCCTACGAGCAGTACTTC.